The sequence of this T cell receptor beta chain was determined in a study of T cells expressing NK-cell markers. Study information: The study drew TCR beta repertoires from sorted CD3+CD56+NKG2C+, CD3+CD56+NKG2C- and CD3+CD56-NKG2C+ T cells. The eight sequenced donors comprised seven who were HCMV-seropositive and one who was seronegative. Study results and caveats: For four donors, these clonotypes were likewise the leading ones in the CD3+CD56-NKG2C+ fraction. The dominant NKG2C+ clonotypes represented 1.0-7.0% of CD8+ T cells in over 5 donors.

For each CDR3 protein, TCRdb gives one entry from its re-call of the 5' RACE reads, without DNA. With a few hundred thousand distinct CDR3 sequences in the sample, the ten largest clones hold 3% to 4.5%. Notes on this clonotype: Its antigen remains unidentified.

The CDR3 covers 13 residues. Germline values: CDR1 SEHNR, CDR2 FQNEAQ (reference sequence). The J gene is TRBJ2-1, the V gene TRBV7-9; TCRdb's D call of TRBD1 is untestable without DNA. The TCR comes from a man aged 18 to 29 in good health. The material sequenced was blood T cells: a sorted CD56 or NKG2C T cell subset, CD4+ or CD8+ T cells, or bulk PBMC T cells (not recorded which). CDR3 in amino acids: CASSLPGDNEQFF. The full variable domain, in which reference TRBV7-9 and TRBJ2-1 provide the parts outside the CDR3, is DTGVSQNPRHKITKRGQNVTFRCDPISEHNRLYWYRQTLGQGPEFLTYFQNEAQLEKSRLLSDRFSAERPKGSFSTLEIQRTEQGDSAMYLCASSLPGDNEQFFGPGTRLTVL.